The 26 T cell receptor beta chains below all came from one sample that was sequenced in a study of PD-1 blockade in classical Hodgkin lymphoma. Patients all relapsed after autologous stem cell transplantation, and there was variation in brentuximab vedotin exposure. Method: immunoSEQ multiplex PCR; TCRdb's copy keeps in-frame clones and lacks some. Of tens of thousands of clones in the sample, more than 65% were seen once. The sequences come from peripheral blood mononuclear cells (PBMCs), collected at baseline. Every receptor here comes from a human donor with classical Hodgkin lymphoma.

The chain has TRBV30 and TRBJ2-7, with D perhaps TRBD2 (5 bases). In germline, CDR1 is GTSNPN, CDR2 SVGIG (reference sequence). The V end was cut by 4 bases, the J end by 5 bases, with 15 bases between. There are 13 residues in the CDR3. The CDR3 region has the DNA TGTGCCTGGACGTGGGAGCCCTTGAACGAGCAGTACGTC. It codes for CAWTWEPLNEQYV.

The gene calls are TRBV4-3 and TRBJ1-5; D is possibly TRBD1 (5 bases). The CDR3 is 15 amino acids. CDR1 is LGHNA and CDR2 is YSLEER in the germline V gene. With 1 base removed from V and 3 bases from J, the gap between germline ends came to 10 bases. CDR3 amino acids: CASSQGRGNNQPQHF. The CDR3 DNA follows: TGCGCCAGCAGCCAAGGAAGGGGAAACAATCAGCCCCAGCATTTT.

This clone was seen only a few times. The chain joins TRBV30 to TRBJ1-2; 9 bases are a match to TRBD1. V dropped 0 bases and J dropped 5; count of bases not matched to a gene: 7. This CDR3 comprises 15 residues. Germline V gene data show CDR1 as GTSNPN and CDR2 as SVGIG (reference sequence). CDR3: CAWSVEPTGGYGYTF. The CDR3 nucleotides are TGTGCCTGGAGTGTAGAACCGACAGGGGGTTATGGCTACACCTTC. Filled out from reference TRBV30 and TRBJ1-2, the complete variable domain reads SQTIHQWPATLVQPVGSPLSLECTVEGTSNPNLYWYRQAAGRGLQLLFYSVGIGQISSEVPQNLSASRPQDRQFILSSKKLLLSDSGFYLCAWSVEPTGGYGYTFGSGTRLTVV.

This clone was seen more than once but under ten times. The V call is TRBV2, the J call TRBJ1-6, with D hard to call. V lost 2 bases, J lost 16 bases, and 9 bases lay in between. The V gene's germline CDR1 is SNHLY and CDR2 FYNNEI. This CDR3 is 11 amino acids long. The CDR3 region has the DNA TGTGCCAGCAGTGAATTGTTGGGGCTCCACTTT. This encodes CASSELLGLHF.

This clone has only a few counts. The rearrangement links TRBV19 to TRBJ2-7, with D uncertain. Germline V gene lookup returns CDR1 LNHDA and CDR2 SQIVND (reference sequence). This CDR3 has 11 residues. V lost 6 bases, J lost 3 bases, and 6 bases lay in between. CDR3 in DNA: TGTGCCAGTAGCGACGGCTACGAGCAGTACTTC. Translated, it gives CASSDGYEQYF.

The chain has TRBV29-1 and TRBJ2-1, with D perhaps matching TRBD1 (5 bases). The CDR3 is made up of 13 amino acids. Germline CDR1 reads SQVTM; CDR2 reads ANQGSEA. The V and J ends lost 7 bases and 8 bases respectively, with 18 bases between them. The CDR3 DNA is TGCAGCGCGGGTAGGGGCCGAAGCGATGAGCAGTTCTTC. Amino acids: CSAGRGRSDEQFF.

The V call is TRBV6-6, the J call TRBJ1-3; 7 bases match TRBD1. From germline, CDR1 is MNHNY and CDR2 SVGAGI (reference sequence). The ends lost 6 bases at V and 0 bases at J; junction bases unmatched: 8. The CDR3 is 16 residues long. In nucleotides, the CDR3 is TGTGCCAGCAGGCCCCGGGACAGCCCCTCTGGAAACACCATATATTTT. Its protein is CASRPRDSPSGNTIYF.

This rearrangement joins TRBV9 to TRBJ2-1, with D unresolved. Trimming cost V 0 bases and J 9 bases, with 13 bases left between them. This CDR3 is 14 amino acids long. CDR1 is SGDLS, CDR2 YYNGEE, per germline. In nucleotides, the CDR3 is TGTGCCAGCAGCGTAGGGCCAAACGGCCCTGAGCAGTTCTTC. Its protein product is CASSVGPNGPEQFF.

This rearrangement joins TRBV5-5 to TRBJ1-4, with 11 bases that match TRBD1. The CDR3 has 16 amino acids. Germline V gene lookup returns CDR1 SGHKS and CDR2 YYEKEE (reference sequence). The ends lost 7 bases at V and 7 bases at J; junction bases unmatched: 12. In nucleotides, the CDR3 is TGTGCCAGCTCCTCTGCTGGGGGACAGGGGGGTGAAAAACTGTTTTTT. Protein product: CASSSAGGQGGEKLFF.

This chain joins TRBV14 and TRBJ1-5, with no clear D. The CDR3 spans 13 residues. CDR1 is SGHDN, CDR2 FVKESK, per germline. The V gene lost 4 bases and the J gene lost 0 bases, with 4 bases spanning the gap. DNA of the CDR3: TGTGCCAGCAGCCGGGGTAGCAATCAGCCCCAGCATTTT. Encoded protein: CASSRGSNQPQHF.

DNA for the CDR3: TGCAGCGTCTTTAACCCGAACACTGAAGCTTTCTTT. Protein sequence: CSVFNPNTEAFF. The J gene is TRBJ1-1, the V gene TRBV29-1; D unresolved. With 6 bases removed from V and 1 base from J, the gap between germline ends came to 9 bases. CDR1 and CDR2 (germline): SQVTM, ANQGSEA. CDR3 length: 12 residues.

This clone occurred once. J is TRBJ1-1 and V is TRBV6-5; D is uncertain. CDR1 and CDR2 (germline): MNHEY, SVGAGI. V dropped 4 bases and J dropped 6 bases, with 12 bases sitting between them. The CDR3 is 13 residues long. CDR3 protein: CASSSRWVPEAFF. The CDR3 DNA sequence: TGTGCCAGCAGTTCGCGGTGGGTCCCTGAAGCTTTCTTT.

This sequence joins TRBV10-3 and TRBJ2-1, with D tentatively TRBD1 or TRBD2 (5 bases each). Germline CDR1 ENHRY, CDR2 SYGVKD. The V and J ends lost 2 bases and 8 bases respectively, with 16 bases between them. This CDR3 is built from 15 residues. The CDR3 DNA reads as TGTGCCATCAGTGAGACTGGGACGCCATGGGATGAGCAGTTCTTC. Its protein product is CAISETGTPWDEQFF.

V gene TRBV6-6 combines with J gene TRBJ1-3; D call uncertain. Germline V CDR1 and CDR2: MNHNY, SVGAGI (reference sequence). The V end lost 3 bases, the J end lost 6 bases, and 6 bases lay between the germline ends. The CDR3 runs 12 residues. CDR3 loop: CASSYSENTIYF. CDR3 nucleotide sequence: TGTGCCAGCAGTTATTCCGAAAACACCATATATTTT.

The V call is TRBV25-1, the J call TRBJ1-5; D may be TRBD1 (5 bases). CDR1 MGHDK and CDR2 SYGVNS come from the germline V gene. The ends were cut back, 3 bases at V and 5 bases at J, with 11 bases in the middle. This CDR3 has 14 residues. CDR3 bases: TGTGCCAGCAGTGATAGCGGGGCGTATCAGCCCCAGCATTTT. Translating it yields CASSDSGAYQPQHF.

The gene calls are TRBV5-1 and TRBJ2-2; a weak D match, TRBD1 (6 bases). Germline V gives CDR1 SGHRS, CDR2 YFSETQ. V lost 1 base, J lost 3 bases, and 10 bases lay in between. The CDR3 consists of 15 residues. In nucleotides, the CDR3 is TGCGCCAGCAGCTTGCAGGGGCGGGACACCGGGGAGCTGTTTTTT. Protein: CASSLQGRDTGELFF.

The chain couples TRBV5-1 to TRBJ2-7; 7 positions agree with TRBD1. Germline loops: CDR1 SGHRS, CDR2 YFSETQ. V was pared by 5 bases and J by 9 bases, with 8 bases of the junction left unmatched. The CDR3 length is 12 residues. As DNA, the CDR3 is TGCGCCAGCAGAGGGACAGCCGAGGGGCAGTACTTC. Protein: CASRGTAEGQYF.

The count of this clone is one. The gene calls are TRBV6-1 and TRBJ2-7, with 7 nucleotides matching TRBD1. The germline CDR1 and CDR2 sequences are MNHNS and SASEGT. The length of the CDR3 is 15 residues. Losses at the gene ends were 7 bases for V and 3 bases for J; bases not matched to a gene: 12. The CDR3 loop is CASIITPRQGYEQYF. Written as DNA, the CDR3 is TGTGCCAGCATCATCACCCCCCGACAGGGCTACGAGCAGTACTTC.

The V gene is TRBV19, the J gene TRBJ2-2, with a weak D call TRBD2 (6 bases). The CDR3 spans 15 residues. Per germline, CDR1 LNHDA and CDR2 SQIVND (reference sequence). The germline V and J ends were trimmed by 3 bases and 10 bases, with 18 bases remaining between them. The CDR3 spells CASSIELLSGAELFF. For the CDR3, the DNA is TGTGCCAGTAGTATCGAATTACTTAGCGGAGCGGAGCTGTTTTTT. The full variable domain, with the rest looked up from reference TRBV19 and TRBJ2-2, is DGGITQSPKYLFRKEGQNVTLSCEQNLNHDAMYWYRQDPGQGLRLIYYSQIVNDFQKGDIAEGYSVSREKKESFPLTVTSAQKNPTAFYLCASSIELLSGAELFFGEGSRLTVL.

The gene calls are TRBV30 and TRBJ1-1; 11 positions agree with TRBD1. The germline V gene encodes CDR1 GTSNPN and CDR2 SVGIG (reference sequence). J gave up 3 bases and V 3 bases, and 3 bases lay outside the gene matches. There are 14 residues in the CDR3. CDR3 sequence reads: CAWSGQGAYTEAFF. CDR3 nucleotides: TGTGCCTGGAGCGGACAGGGGGCTTACACTGAAGCTTTCTTT.

This rearrangement joins TRBV7-2 to TRBJ2-1, with TRBD2 identical over 10 bases. The V segment lost 4 bases and the J segment 4 bases; nucleotides outside the gene matches: 10. Germline loops: CDR1 SGHTA, CDR2 FQGNSA. There are 17 residues in the CDR3. Here the CDR3 DNA reads TGTGCCAGCAGCTCAGGCGCGAGCGGGAGGGCTTACAATGAGCAGTTCTTC. Protein: CASSSGASGRAYNEQFF. The full variable domain, in which reference TRBV7-2 and TRBJ2-1 provide the parts outside the CDR3, is GAGVSQSPSNKVTEKGKDVELRCDPISGHTALYWYRQSLGQGLEFLIYFQGNSAPDKSGLPSDRFSAERTGGSVSTLTIQRTQQEDSAVYLCASSSGASGRAYNEQFFGPGTRLTVL.

V gene TRBV2 combines with J gene TRBJ1-2, with TRBD1 matching over 7 bases. This CDR3 is built from 13 residues. V was pared by 9 bases and J by 8 bases, with 12 bases of the junction left unmatched. The germline gives CDR1 SNHLY, CDR2 FYNNEI. CDR3: CASVGQASLGYTF. In nucleotides, the CDR3 is TGTGCCAGTGTTGGACAGGCCTCCCTGGGCTACACCTTC.

The rearrangement joins TRBV7-9 to TRBJ2-2; 10 nucleotides match TRBD2. J lost 2 bases, V lost 1 base, and 4 bases had no gene match. Per germline, CDR1 SEHNR and CDR2 FQNEAQ (reference sequence). The CDR3 is 17 residues long. CDR3 amino acids: CASSLGWTSGNTGELFF. The CDR3 coding sequence is TGTGCCAGCAGCTTAGGCTGGACTAGCGGAAACACCGGGGAGCTGTTTTTT.

The V and J genes are TRBV14 and TRBJ1-2; D is undetermined. Germline V gene sequence: CDR1 SGHDN, CDR2 FVKESK. This CDR3 is 13 amino acids long. Deletions cut 0 bases from V and 5 bases from J, with 7 bases between. The CDR3 loop reads CASSQDISYGYTF. The CDR3 DNA reads as TGTGCCAGCAGCCAAGACATTTCTTATGGCTACACCTTC.

This sequence joins TRBV7-6 and TRBJ2-7; D may be TRBD2 (6 bases). The CDR3 runs to 16 residues. Germline assignment: CDR1 SGHVS and CDR2 FNYEAQ. The V gene lost 4 bases and the J gene lost 4 bases, with 20 bases spanning the gap. This CDR3 is CASSYDPRVGGYEQYF. CDR3 coding DNA: TGTGCCAGCAGCTACGATCCCCGGGTTGGGGGGTACGAGCAGTACTTC.

This chain links TRBV27 with TRBJ2-2; maybe TRBD1 (6 bases). Trimming stripped 5 bases from V and 1 base from J, with 11 bases between. Germline CDR1 reads MNHEY; CDR2 reads SMNVEV (reference sequence). The CDR3 has 15 amino acids. CDR3 residues: CASSPWTVNTGELFF. CDR3 in DNA: TGTGCCAGCAGTCCCTGGACAGTGAACACCGGGGAGCTGTTTTTT.